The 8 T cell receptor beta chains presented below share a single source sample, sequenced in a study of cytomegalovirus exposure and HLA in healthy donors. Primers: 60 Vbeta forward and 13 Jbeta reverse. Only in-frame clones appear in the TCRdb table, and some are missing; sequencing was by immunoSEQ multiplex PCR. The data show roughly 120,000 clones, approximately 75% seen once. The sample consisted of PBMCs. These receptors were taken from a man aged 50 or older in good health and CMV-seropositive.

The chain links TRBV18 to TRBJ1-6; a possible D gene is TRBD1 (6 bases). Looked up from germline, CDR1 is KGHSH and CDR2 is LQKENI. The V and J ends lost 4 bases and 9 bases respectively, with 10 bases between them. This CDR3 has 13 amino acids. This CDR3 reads CASSQGGGSPLHF. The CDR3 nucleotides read TGTGCCAGCTCACAGGGGGGGGGTTCACCCCTCCACTTT.

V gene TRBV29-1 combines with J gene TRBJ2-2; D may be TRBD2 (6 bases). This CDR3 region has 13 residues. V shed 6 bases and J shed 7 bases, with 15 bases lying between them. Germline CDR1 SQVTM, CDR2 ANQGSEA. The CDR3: CSVYGGAVGELFF. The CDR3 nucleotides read TGCAGCGTCTACGGGGGAGCCGTCGGGGAGCTGTTTTTT.

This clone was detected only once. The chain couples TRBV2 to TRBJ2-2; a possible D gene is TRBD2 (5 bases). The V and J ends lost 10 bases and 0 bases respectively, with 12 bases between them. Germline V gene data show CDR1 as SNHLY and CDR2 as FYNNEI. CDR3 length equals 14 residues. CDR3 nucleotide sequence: TGTGCCACCCGGGGTGATACGAACACCGGGGAGCTGTTTTTT. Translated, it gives CATRGDTNTGELFF.

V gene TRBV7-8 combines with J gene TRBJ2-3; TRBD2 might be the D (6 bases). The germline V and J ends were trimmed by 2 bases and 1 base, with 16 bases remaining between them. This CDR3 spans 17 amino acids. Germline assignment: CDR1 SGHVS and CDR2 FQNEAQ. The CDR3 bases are TGTGCCAGCAGCTTAAATGGCGCAGGCGGGGGCACAGATACGCAGTATTTT. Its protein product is CASSLNGAGGGTDTQYF.

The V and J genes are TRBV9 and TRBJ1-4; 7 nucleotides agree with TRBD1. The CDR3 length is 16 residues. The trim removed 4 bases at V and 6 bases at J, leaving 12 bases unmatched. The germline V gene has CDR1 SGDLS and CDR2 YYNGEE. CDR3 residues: CASSLSGTAIHEKLFF. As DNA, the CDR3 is TGTGCCAGCAGCCTGTCCGGGACAGCTATTCATGAAAAACTGTTTTTT.

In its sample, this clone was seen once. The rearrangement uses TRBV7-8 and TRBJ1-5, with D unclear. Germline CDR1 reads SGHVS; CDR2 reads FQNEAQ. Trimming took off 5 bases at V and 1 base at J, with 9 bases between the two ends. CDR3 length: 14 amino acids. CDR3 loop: CASSQAKSNQPQHF. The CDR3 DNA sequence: TGTGCCAGCAGCCAGGCTAAGAGCAATCAGCCCCAGCATTTT.

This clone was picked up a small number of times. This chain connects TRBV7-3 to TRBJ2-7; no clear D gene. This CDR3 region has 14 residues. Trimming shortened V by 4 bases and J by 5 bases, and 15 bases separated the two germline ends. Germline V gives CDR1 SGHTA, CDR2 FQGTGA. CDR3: CASSSSGNSNEQYF. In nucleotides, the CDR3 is TGTGCCAGCAGCTCTTCCGGTAATTCTAACGAGCAGTACTTC.

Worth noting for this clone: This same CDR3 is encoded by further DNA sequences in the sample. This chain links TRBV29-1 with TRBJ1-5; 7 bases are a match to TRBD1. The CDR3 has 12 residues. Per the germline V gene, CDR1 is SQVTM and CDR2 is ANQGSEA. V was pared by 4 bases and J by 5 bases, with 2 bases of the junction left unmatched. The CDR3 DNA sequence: TGCAGCGTTGGACAGGGCGATCAGCCCCAGCATTTT. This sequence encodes CSVGQGDQPQHF.